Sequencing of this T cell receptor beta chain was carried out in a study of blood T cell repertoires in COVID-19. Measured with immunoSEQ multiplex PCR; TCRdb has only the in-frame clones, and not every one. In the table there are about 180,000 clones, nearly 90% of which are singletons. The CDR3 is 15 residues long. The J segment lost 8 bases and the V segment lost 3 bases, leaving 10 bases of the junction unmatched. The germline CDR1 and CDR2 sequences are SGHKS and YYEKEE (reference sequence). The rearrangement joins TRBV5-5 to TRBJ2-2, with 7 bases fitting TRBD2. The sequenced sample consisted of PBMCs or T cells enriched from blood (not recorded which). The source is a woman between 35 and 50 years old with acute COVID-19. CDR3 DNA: TGTGCCAGCAGCTCCCGGGACTACCACCGTGGGGAGCTGTTTTTT. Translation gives CASSSRDYHRGELFF.